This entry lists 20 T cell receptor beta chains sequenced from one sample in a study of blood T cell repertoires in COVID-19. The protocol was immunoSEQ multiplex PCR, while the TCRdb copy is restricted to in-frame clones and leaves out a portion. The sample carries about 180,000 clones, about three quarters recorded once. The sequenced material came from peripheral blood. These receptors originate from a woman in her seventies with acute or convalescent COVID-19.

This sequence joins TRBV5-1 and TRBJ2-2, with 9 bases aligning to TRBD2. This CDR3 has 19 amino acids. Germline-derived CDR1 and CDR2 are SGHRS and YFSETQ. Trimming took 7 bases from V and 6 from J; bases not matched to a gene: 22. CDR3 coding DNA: TGCGCCAGCGGTTCACAATTCACGGGACTAGCAAACGATCCCGGGGAGCTGTTTTTT. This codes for CASGSQFTGLANDPGELFF.

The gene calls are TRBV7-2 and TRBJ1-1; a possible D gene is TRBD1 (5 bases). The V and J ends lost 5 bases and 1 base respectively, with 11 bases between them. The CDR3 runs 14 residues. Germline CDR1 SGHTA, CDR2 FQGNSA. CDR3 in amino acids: CASSPLQANTEAFF. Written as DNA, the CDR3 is TGTGCCAGCAGCCCCTTACAGGCGAACACTGAAGCTTTCTTT.

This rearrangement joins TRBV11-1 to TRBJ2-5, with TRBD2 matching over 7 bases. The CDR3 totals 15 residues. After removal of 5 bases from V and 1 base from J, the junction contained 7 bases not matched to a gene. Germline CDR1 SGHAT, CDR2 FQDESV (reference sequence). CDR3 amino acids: CASSDPWGGQETQYF. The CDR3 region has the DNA TGTGCCAGCAGCGATCCCTGGGGGGGCCAAGAGACCCAGTACTTC.

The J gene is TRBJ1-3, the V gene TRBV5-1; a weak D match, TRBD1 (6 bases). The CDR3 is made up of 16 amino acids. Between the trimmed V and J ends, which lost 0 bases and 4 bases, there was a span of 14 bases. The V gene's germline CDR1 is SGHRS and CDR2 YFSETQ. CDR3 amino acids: CASSLDAGARGNTIYF. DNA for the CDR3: TGCGCCAGCAGCTTGGATGCGGGGGCGCGGGGAAACACCATATATTTT.

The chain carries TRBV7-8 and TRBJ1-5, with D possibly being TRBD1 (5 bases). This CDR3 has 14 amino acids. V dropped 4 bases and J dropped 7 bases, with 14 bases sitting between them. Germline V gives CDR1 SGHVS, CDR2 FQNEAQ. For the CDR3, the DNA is TGTGCCAGCAGCTCGGGGGGAGGGTGGCAGCCCCAGCATTTT. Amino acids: CASSSGGGWQPQHF. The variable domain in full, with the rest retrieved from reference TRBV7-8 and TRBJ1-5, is GAGVSQSPRYKVAKRGQDVALRCDPISGHVSLFWYQQALGQGPEFLTYFQNEAQLDKSGLPSDRFFAERPEGSVSTLKIQRTQQEDSAVYLCASSSGGGWQPQHFGDGTRLSIL.

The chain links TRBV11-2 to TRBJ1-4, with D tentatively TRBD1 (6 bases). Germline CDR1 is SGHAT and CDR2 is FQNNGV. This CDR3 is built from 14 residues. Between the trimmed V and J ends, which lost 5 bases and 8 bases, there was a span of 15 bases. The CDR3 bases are TGTGCCAGCAGCCTGCGGGGGGCGGTGGAAAAACTGTTTTTT. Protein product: CASSLRGAVEKLFF. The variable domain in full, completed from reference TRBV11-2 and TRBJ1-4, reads EAGVAQSPRYKIIEKRQSVAFWCNPISGHATLYWYQQILGQGPKLLIQFQNNGVVDDSQLPKDRFSAERLKGVDSTLKIQPAKLEDSAVYLCASSLRGAVEKLFFGSGTQLSVL.

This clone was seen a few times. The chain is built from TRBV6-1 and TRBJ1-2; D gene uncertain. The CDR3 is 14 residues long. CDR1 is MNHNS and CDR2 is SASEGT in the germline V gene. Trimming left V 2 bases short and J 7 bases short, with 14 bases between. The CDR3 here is CASSESPLVGGYTF. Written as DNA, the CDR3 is TGTGCCAGCAGTGAAAGCCCGTTGGTCGGTGGCTACACCTTC.

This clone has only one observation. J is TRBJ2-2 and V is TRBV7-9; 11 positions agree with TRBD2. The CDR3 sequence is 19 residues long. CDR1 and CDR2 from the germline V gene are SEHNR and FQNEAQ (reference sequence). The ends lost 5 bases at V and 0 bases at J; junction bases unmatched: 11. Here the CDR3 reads CASSVPGLAVYANTGELFF. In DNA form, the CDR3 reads TGTGCCAGCAGCGTGCCGGGACTAGCGGTTTACGCGAACACCGGGGAGCTGTTTTTT.

The DNA of the CDR3 is TGCGCCAGCAGTCAGAGCCGATCAGGGGGGCCGAATTCACCCCTCCACTTT. Translated, it gives CASSQSRSGGPNSPLHF. This rearrangement joins TRBV23-1 to TRBJ1-6, with 7 positions matching TRBD1. TRBV23-1 is filed as an ORF, its function uncertain. J lost 7 bases, V lost 3 bases, and 12 bases had no gene match. The CDR3 is made up of 17 amino acids.

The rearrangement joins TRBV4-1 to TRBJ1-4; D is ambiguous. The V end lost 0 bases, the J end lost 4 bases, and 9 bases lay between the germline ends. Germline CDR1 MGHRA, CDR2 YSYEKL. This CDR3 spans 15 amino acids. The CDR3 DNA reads TGCGCCAGCAGCCAAGATCACCGGTTTAATGAAAAACTGTTTTTT. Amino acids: CASSQDHRFNEKLFF.

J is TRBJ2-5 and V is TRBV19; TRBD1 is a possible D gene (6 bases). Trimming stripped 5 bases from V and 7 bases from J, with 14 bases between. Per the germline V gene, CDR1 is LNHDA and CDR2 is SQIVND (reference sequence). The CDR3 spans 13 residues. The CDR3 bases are TGTGCCAGTAGTCCCAGGGACATTTGGACCCAGTACTTC. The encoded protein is CASSPRDIWTQYF.

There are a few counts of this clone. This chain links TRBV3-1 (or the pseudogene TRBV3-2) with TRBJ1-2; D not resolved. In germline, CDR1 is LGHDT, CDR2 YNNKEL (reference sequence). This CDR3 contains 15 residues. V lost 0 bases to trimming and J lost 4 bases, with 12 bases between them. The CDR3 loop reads CASSQDTRGPYGYTF. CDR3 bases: TGTGCCAGCAGCCAAGATACCAGAGGGCCCTATGGCTACACCTTC.

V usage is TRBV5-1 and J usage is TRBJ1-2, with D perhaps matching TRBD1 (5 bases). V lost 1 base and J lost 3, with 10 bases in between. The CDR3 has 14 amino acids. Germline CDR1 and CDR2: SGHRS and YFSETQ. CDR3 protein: CASSLSEGYYGYTF. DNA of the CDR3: TGCGCCAGCAGCTTGTCGGAGGGGTACTATGGCTACACCTTC.

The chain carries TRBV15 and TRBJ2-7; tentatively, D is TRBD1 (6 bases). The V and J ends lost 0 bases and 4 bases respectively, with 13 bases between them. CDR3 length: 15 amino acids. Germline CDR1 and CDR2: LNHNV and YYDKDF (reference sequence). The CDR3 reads CATSRDFGQQYEQYF. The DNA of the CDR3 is TGTGCCACCAGCAGAGATTTTGGACAGCAGTACGAGCAGTACTTC.

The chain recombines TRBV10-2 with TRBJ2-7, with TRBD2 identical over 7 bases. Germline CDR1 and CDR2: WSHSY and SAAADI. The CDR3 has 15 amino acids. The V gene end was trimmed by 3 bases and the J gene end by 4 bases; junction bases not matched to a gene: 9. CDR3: CASSDSFSGYYEQYF. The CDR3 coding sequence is TGCGCCAGCAGTGATAGTTTTAGCGGGTATTACGAGCAGTACTTC.

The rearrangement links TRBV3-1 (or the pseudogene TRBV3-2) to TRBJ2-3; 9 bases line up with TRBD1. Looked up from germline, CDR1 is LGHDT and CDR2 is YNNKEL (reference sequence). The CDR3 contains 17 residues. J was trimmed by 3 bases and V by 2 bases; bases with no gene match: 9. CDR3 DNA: TGTGCCAGCAGCCAAACAACAGGGGGCGCGGGTACAGATACGCAGTATTTT. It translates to CASSQTTGGAGTDTQYF.

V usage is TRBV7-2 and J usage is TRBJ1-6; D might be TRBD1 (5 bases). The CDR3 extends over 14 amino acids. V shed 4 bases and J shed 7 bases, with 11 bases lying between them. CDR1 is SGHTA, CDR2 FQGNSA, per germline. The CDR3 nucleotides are TGTGCCAGCAGCTGGGAGGCAGGGAATTCACCCCTCCACTTT. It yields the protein CASSWEAGNSPLHF.

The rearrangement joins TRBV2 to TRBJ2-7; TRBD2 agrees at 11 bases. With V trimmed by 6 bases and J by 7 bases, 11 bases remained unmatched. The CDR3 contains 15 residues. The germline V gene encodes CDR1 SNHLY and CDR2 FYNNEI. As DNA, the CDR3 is TGTGCCAGCAGGGCTTCTAGCGGGGGGTTTGGGGAGCAGTACTTC. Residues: CASRASSGGFGEQYF.

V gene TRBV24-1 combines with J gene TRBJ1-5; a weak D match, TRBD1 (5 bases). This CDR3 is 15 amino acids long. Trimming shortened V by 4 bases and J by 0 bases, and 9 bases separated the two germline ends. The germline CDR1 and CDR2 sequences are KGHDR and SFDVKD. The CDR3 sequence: CATSDWQGSNQPQHF. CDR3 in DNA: TGTGCCACCAGTGACTGGCAGGGTAGCAATCAGCCCCAGCATTTT.

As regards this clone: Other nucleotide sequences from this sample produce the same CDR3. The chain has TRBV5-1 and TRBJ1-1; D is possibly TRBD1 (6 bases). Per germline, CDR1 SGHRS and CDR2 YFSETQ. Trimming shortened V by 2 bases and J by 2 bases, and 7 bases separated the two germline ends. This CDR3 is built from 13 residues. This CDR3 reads CASSLQGNTEAFF. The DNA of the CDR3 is TGCGCCAGCAGCTTACAGGGAAACACTGAAGCTTTCTTT.